A selection of T cell receptor beta chains follows, all from one sample in a study of blood T cell repertoires in COVID-19. Clones were sequenced by immunoSEQ multiplex PCR, and TCRdb holds only the in-frame ones, with some missing. The sample has over 50,000 clones, 85% seen once; the top ten hold around 5%. The sequencing sample was made of peripheral blood. All receptors come from a man aged 70 or older with acute or convalescent COVID-19. The CDR3 runs from the conserved cysteine through the conserved F or W. The D gene is left open where the match is weak. Size values are once, few and many counts, or a class for expanded clones, and some rows have none.

CDR3 length	D gene	J gene	clone size	V gene	CDR3 protein	CDR3 DNA
13	-	TRBJ1-6	-	TRBV3-1/TRBV3-2	CASSQGGGSPLHF	TGTGCCAGCAGCCAAGGGGGGGGGAGCCCCCTCCACTTT
16	TRBD2	TRBJ2-1	-	TRBV9	CASSPQGRGAFMEQFF	TGTGCCAGCAGCCCCCAGGGGCGGGGGGCCTTTATGGAGCAGTTCTTC
13	TRBD1	TRBJ1-1	-	TRBV11-2	CASRDFDRGATFF	TGTGCCAGCCGCGATTTTGACAGGGGAGCAACTTTCTTT
13	TRBD2	TRBJ2-3	-	TRBV29-1	CSVRLAGTDTQYF	TGCAGCGTAAGACTAGCAGGCACAGATACGCAGTATTTT
14	-	TRBJ2-5	-	TRBV2	CASSVLSGEETQYF	TGTGCCAGCAGTGTTTTGTCGGGGGAAGAGACCCAGTACTTC
12	-	TRBJ1-1	few	TRBV6-5	CASRVGQGEAFF	TGTGCCAGCAGGGTGGGCCAGGGTGAGGCTTTCTTT
15	TRBD1	TRBJ2-6	many	TRBV29-1	CSVPTGYSGANVLTF	TGCAGCGTCCCGACAGGGTACTCTGGGGCCAACGTCCTGACTTTC
15	-	TRBJ2-2	-	TRBV7-2	CASSLGGPNTGELFF	TGTGCCAGCAGCTTAGGGGGCCCGAACACCGGGGAGCTGTTTTTT
14	-	TRBJ2-5	-	TRBV18	CASSPPAFQETQYF	TGTGCCAGCTCACCACCGGCCTTCCAAGAGACCCAGTACTTC
13	TRBD2	TRBJ2-5	-	TRBV11-2	CASSTTSGGTQYF	TGTGCCAGCAGCACCACTAGCGGCGGGACCCAGTACTTC
17	-	TRBJ2-3	-	TRBV5-1	CASSLALTHPGTDTQYF	TGCGCCAGCAGCTTGGCCCTCACTCACCCCGGCACAGATACGCAGTATTTT
14	-	TRBJ1-5	-	TRBV5-4	CASSLSGFNQPQHF	TGTGCCAGCAGCTTATCAGGGTTCAATCAGCCCCAGCATTTT
13	-	TRBJ1-1	once	TRBV5-8	CASSLNRETEAFF	TGTGCCAGCAGCTTAAACAGGGAAACTGAAGCTTTCTTT
15	TRBD1	TRBJ2-5	-	TRBV2	CASRSLQGFWETQYF	TGTGCCAGCAGAAGTTTACAGGGGTTCTGGGAGACCCAGTACTTC
13	-	TRBJ2-3	-	TRBV10-1	CASSPPNGDTQYF	TGCGCCAGCAGCCCCCCGAACGGAGATACGCAGTATTTT
13	-	TRBJ1-2	-	TRBV9	CASSQLPDYGYTF	TGTGCCAGCAGCCAACTCCCGGACTATGGCTACACCTTC
13	-	TRBJ2-1	-	TRBV6-1	CASSERQDNEQFF	TGTGCCAGCAGTGAGCGACAGGACAATGAGCAGTTCTTC
14	TRBD1	TRBJ2-1	-	TRBV2	CASSVRGREAEQFF	TGTGCCAGCAGTGTCAGGGGGCGCGAGGCTGAGCAGTTCTTC
12	-	TRBJ2-2	once	TRBV12-3/TRBV12-4	CASSPSARVLFF	TGTGCCAGCTCACCTTCAGCGCGGGTGTTGTTTTTT
14	-	TRBJ1-2	-	TRBV29-1	CSVELQTTNYGYTF	TGCAGCGTTGAATTGCAGACTACTAACTATGGCTACACCTTC
15	TRBD2	TRBJ2-5	-	TRBV5-4	CASSSRGGAGETQYF	TGTGCCAGCAGCTCTCGCGGGGGGGCCGGTGAGACCCAGTACTTC
16	TRBD2	TRBJ2-1	-	TRBV28	CASSLRSSGGRNEQFF	TGTGCCAGCAGCCTCCGTTCTAGCGGGGGTCGGAATGAGCAGTTCTTC